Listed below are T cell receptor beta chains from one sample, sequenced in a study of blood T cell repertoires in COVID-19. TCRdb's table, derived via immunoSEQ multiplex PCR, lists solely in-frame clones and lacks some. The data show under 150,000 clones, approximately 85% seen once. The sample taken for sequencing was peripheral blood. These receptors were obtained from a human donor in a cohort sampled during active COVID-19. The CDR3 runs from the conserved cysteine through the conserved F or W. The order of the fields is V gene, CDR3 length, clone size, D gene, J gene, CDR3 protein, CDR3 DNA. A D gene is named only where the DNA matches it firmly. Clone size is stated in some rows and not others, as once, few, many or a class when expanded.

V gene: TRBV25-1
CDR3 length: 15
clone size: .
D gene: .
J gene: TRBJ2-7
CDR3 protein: CANSEMAGPSYEQYF
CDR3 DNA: TGTGCCAACAGTGAAATGGCAGGTCCCTCCTACGAGCAGTACTTC

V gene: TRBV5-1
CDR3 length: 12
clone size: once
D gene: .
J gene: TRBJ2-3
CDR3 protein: CASRTGLDTQYF
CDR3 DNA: TGCGCCAGCAGAACGGGTCTGGATACGCAGTATTTT

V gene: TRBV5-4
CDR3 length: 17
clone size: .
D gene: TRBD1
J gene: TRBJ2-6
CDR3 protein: CASLPGQGASGANVLTF
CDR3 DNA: TGTGCCAGCTTGCCAGGACAGGGGGCTTCTGGGGCCAACGTCCTGACTTTC

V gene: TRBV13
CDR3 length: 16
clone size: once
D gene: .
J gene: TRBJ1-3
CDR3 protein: CASSLGGPYSGNTIYF
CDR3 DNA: TGTGCCAGCAGCTTGGGGGGGCCCTACTCTGGAAACACCATATATTTT

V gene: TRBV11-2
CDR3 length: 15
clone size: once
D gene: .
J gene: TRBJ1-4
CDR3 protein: CASSWGGGSNEKLFF
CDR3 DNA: TGTGCCAGCAGCTGGGGGGGAGGGAGCAATGAAAAACTGTTTTTT

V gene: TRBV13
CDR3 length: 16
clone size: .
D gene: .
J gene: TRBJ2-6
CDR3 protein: CASSLGRGSGANVLTF
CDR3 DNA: TGTGCCAGCAGCTTAGGCAGGGGCTCTGGGGCCAACGTCCTGACTTTC

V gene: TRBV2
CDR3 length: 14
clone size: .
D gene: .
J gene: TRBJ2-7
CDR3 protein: CASSEGRGSYEQYF
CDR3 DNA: TGTGCCAGCAGTGAGGGGAGGGGGTCCTACGAGCAGTACTTC

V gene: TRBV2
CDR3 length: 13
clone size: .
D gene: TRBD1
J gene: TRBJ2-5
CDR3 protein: CASSEQGVKTQYF
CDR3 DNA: TGTGCCAGCAGTGAACAGGGGGTAAAGACCCAGTACTTC

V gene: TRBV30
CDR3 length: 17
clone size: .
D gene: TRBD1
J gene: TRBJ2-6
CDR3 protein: CAWYRGPLHSGANVLTF
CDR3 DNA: TGTGCCTGGTACAGGGGACCCCTCCACTCTGGGGCCAACGTCCTGACTTTC

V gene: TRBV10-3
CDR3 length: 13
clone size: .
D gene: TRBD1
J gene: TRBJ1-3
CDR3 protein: CATSNRGGNTIYF
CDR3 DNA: TGTGCCACCTCTAACAGGGGAGGAAACACCATATATTTT

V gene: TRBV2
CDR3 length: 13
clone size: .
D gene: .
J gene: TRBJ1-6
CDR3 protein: CASRAGGFTPLHF
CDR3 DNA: TGTGCCAGCAGGGCGGGGGGATTTACACCCCTCCACTTT

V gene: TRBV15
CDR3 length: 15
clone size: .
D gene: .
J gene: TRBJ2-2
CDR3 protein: CATSRDQAGAGELFF
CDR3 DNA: TGTGCCACCAGCAGAGATCAGGCAGGGGCCGGGGAGCTGTTTTTT

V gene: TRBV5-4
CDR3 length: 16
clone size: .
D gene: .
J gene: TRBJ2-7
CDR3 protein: CASSPDNIRAMGEQYF
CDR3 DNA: TGTGCCAGCAGCCCGGACAATATTCGGGCCATGGGGGAGCAGTACTTC

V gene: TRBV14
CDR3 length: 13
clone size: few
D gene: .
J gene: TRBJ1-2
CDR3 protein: CASSTGTFYGYTF
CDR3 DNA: TGTGCCAGCAGCACCGGGACATTCTATGGCTACACCTTC

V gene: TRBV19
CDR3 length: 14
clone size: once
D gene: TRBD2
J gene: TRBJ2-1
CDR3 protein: CASSIGRVVNEQFF
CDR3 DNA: TGTGCCAGTAGTATCGGGAGGGTCGTCAATGAGCAGTTCTTC

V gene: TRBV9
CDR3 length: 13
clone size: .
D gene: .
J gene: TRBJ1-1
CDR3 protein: CASSVVSEAEAFF
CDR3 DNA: TGTGCCAGCAGCGTAGTTTCGGAGGCTGAAGCTTTCTTT

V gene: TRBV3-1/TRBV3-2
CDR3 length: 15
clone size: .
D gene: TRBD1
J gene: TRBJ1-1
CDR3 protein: CASSPFPGQGFKAFF
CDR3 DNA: TGTGCCAGCAGCCCCTTTCCGGGACAGGGATTTAAAGCTTTCTTT

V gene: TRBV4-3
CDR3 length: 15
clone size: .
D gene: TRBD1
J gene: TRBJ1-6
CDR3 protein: CASSQEGQGNSPLHF
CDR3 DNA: TGCGCCAGCAGCCAAGAGGGACAGGGAAATTCACCCCTCCACTTT

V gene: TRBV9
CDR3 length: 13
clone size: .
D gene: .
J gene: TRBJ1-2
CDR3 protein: CASSVDRDYGYTF
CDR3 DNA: TGTGCCAGCAGCGTGGACAGAGACTATGGCTACACCTTC

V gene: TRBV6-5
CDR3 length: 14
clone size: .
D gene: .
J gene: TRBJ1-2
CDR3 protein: CASSYGAGDYGYTF
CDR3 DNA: TGTGCCAGCAGTTACGGGGCGGGGGACTATGGCTACACCTTC

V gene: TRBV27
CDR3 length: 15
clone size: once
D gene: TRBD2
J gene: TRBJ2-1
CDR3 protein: CASSPTRDYYNEQFF
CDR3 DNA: TGTGCCAGCAGTCCCACCCGGGACTACTACAATGAGCAGTTCTTC

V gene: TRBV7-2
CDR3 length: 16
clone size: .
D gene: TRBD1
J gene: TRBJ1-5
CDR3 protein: CASSAHRGQGPQPQHF
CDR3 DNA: TGTGCCAGCAGCGCCCACAGGGGGCAAGGGCCTCAGCCCCAGCATTTT

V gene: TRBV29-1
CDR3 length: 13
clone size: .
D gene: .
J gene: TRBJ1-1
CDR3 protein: CSVGAGRNTEAFF
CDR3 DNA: TGCAGCGTTGGCGCGGGGCGTAACACTGAAGCTTTCTTT

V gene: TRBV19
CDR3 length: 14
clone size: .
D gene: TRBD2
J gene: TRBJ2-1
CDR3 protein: CASSLRREGLGQFF
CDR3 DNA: TGTGCCAGTAGTCTGCGGCGGGAGGGCCTTGGGCAGTTCTTC

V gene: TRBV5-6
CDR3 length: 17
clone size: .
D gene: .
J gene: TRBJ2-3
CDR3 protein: CASSLAVGGISTDTQYF
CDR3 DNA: TGTGCCAGCAGCTTGGCAGTGGGGGGTATTAGCACAGATACGCAGTATTTT

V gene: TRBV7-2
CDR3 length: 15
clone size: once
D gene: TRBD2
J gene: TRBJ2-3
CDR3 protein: CASSVLAGGVDTQYF
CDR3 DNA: TGTGCCAGCAGCGTCCTAGCGGGGGGAGTAGATACGCAGTATTTT

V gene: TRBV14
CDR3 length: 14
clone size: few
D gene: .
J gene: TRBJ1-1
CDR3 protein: CASSQEREYTEAFF
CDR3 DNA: TGTGCCAGCAGCCAAGAACGCGAGTACACTGAAGCTTTCTTT

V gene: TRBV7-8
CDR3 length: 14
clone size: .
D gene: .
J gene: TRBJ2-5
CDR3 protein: CASSPALLAETQYF
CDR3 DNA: TGTGCCAGCAGCCCCGCTCTTCTAGCGGAGACCCAGTACTTC

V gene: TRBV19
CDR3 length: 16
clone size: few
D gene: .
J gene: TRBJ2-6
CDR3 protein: CATQTVGQLGANVLTF
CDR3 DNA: TGTGCCACTCAAACCGTAGGACAACTTGGGGCCAACGTCCTGACTTTC

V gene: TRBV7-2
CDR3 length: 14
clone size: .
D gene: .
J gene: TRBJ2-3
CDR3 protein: CASSLDRETDTQYF
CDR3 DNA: TGTGCCAGCAGCTTAGACAGAGAAACAGATACGCAGTATTTT